The rows below give T cell receptor beta chains drawn from one sample of a study of blood T cell repertoires in COVID-19. Data came from immunoSEQ multiplex PCR; TCRdb stores just in-frame clones and leaves some out. The table lists tens of thousands of clones, about 88% of them singletons, with more than 6.5% in the top ten. Material for sequencing was peripheral blood. The source of these receptors is a human donor with active COVID-19. The donor label of this sample is uncertain. CDR3s include the opening cysteine and the closing phenylalanine or tryptophan. The D gene is left open where the match is weak. Clone size is not always given. Where it is, it says once, few, many or a class for expanded clones.

v_gene	j_gene	abundance	d_gene	CDR3aa	CDR3nt
TRBV5-1	TRBJ2-2	few	.	CASRRWGDTGELFF	TGCGCCAGCAGACGGTGGGGGGACACCGGGGAGCTGTTTTTT
TRBV28	TRBJ1-6	.	TRBD1	CASSSTGDNSPLHF	TGTGCCAGCAGTTCAACAGGGGACAATTCACCCCTCCACTTT
TRBV28	TRBJ2-7	.	.	CASSLNGKSYEQYF	TGTGCCAGCAGTTTGAACGGGAAATCATACGAGCAGTACTTC
TRBV29-1	TRBJ2-3	.	.	CSVDIPGDTQYF	TGCAGCGTTGACATTCCCGGAGATACGCAGTATTTT
TRBV28	TRBJ1-5	.	.	CASTRPPGGGLEQHF	TGTGCCAGCACCCGCCCCCCGGGGGGGGGCCTGGAACAGCATTTT
TRBV19	TRBJ2-1	once	TRBD2	CASRGGLAGGFSSYNEQFF	TGTGCCAGTAGGGGTGGACTAGCGGGGGGGTTTAGCTCCTACAATGAGCAGTTCTTC
TRBV9	TRBJ2-1	.	.	CASSVGETYNEQFF	TGTGCCAGCAGCGTAGGCGAAACCTACAATGAGCAGTTCTTC
TRBV6-6	TRBJ1-5	.	.	CASSYADSNQPQHF	TGTGCCAGCAGTTACGCAGATAGCAATCAGCCCCAGCATTTT
TRBV6-5	TRBJ2-1	.	TRBD1	CASSPGTGYNEQFF	TGTGCCAGCAGCCCCGGGACAGGCTACAATGAGCAGTTCTTC
TRBV19	TRBJ2-7	.	TRBD2	CASSTPPGLAGDKEQYF	TGTGCCAGTAGTACCCCCCCGGGACTAGCGGGAGACAAAGAGCAGTACTTC
TRBV28	TRBJ2-3	.	TRBD2	CASSFSGTSDPTDTQYF	TGTGCCAGCAGTTTCTCCGGGACTAGCGACCCCACAGATACGCAGTATTTT
TRBV9	TRBJ2-2	.	TRBD2	CASSVDAGGHTGELFF	TGTGCCAGCAGCGTAGACGCGGGGGGCCACACCGGGGAGCTGTTTTTT
TRBV11-2	TRBJ1-1	.	.	CASSHAREREAFF	TGTGCCAGCAGCCACGCCCGGGAACGTGAAGCTTTCTTT
TRBV2	TRBJ2-7	.	.	CASSKRLGSLREQYF	TGTGCCAGCAGTAAAAGACTAGGCTCCCTTCGCGAGCAGTACTTC
TRBV18	TRBJ1-1	.	TRBD1	CASSPVQGTLNTEAFF	TGTGCCAGCTCACCGGTACAGGGGACCCTGAACACTGAAGCTTTCTTT
TRBV11-3	TRBJ2-5	.	TRBD2	CASSLGTSGGVEETQYF	TGTGCCAGCAGCCTCGGGACTAGCGGGGGGGTAGAAGAGACCCAGTACTTC
TRBV7-9	TRBJ2-1	.	TRBD2	CASSLALTSDYNEQFF	TGTGCCAGCAGCTTGGCCCTGACTAGCGACTACAATGAGCAGTTCTTC
TRBV7-3	TRBJ2-7	.	TRBD1	CASSSIQGSSYEQYF	TGTGCCAGCAGCTCCATACAGGGGAGCTCCTACGAGCAGTACTTC
TRBV3-1/TRBV3-2	TRBJ1-5	few	.	CASSQDSGANQPQHF	TGTGCCAGCAGCCAAGATTCCGGTGCCAATCAGCCCCAGCATTTT
TRBV6-5	TRBJ1-3	.	.	CASREAANSGNTIYF	TGTGCCAGCAGGGAGGCAGCGAACTCTGGAAACACCATATATTTT
TRBV5-1	TRBJ1-1	once	.	CASSPGEAVEAFF	TGCGCCAGCAGCCCTGGGGAAGCGGTTGAAGCTTTCTTT
TRBV5-1	TRBJ1-3	once	.	CASSSVGTVGNTIYF	TGCGCCAGCAGCTCAGTGGGGACTGTAGGAAACACCATATATTTT
TRBV19	TRBJ1-6	once	.	CASSPRDGSPLHF	TGTGCCAGTAGTCCCAGGGATGGTTCACCCCTCCACTTT
TRBV18	TRBJ1-3	.	TRBD1	CASSPPGQGGGNTIYF	TGTGCCAGCTCACCACCGGGACAGGGTGGTGGAAACACCATATATTTT
TRBV7-8	TRBJ1-4	.	TRBD1	CASSLAGTGGEKLFF	TGTGCCAGCAGCTTGGCCGGGACAGGGGGAGAAAAACTGTTTTTT
TRBV9	TRBJ2-7	.	.	CASSVGAGDSYEQYF	TGTGCCAGCAGCGTAGGGGCAGGGGACTCCTACGAGCAGTACTTC
TRBV27	TRBJ2-3	.	TRBD1	CASSPTGVNTDTQYF	TGTGCCAGCAGTCCGACAGGGGTCAACACAGATACGCAGTATTTT
TRBV6-5	TRBJ2-1	.	TRBD1	CASSSTGLSYNEQFF	TGTGCCAGCAGTTCGACAGGGCTCTCCTACAATGAGCAGTTCTTC
TRBV20-1	TRBJ2-3	once	TRBD2	CSASKLAGGTDTQYF	TGCAGTGCTAGTAAACTAGCGGGGGGAACAGATACGCAGTATTTT
TRBV9	TRBJ1-5	few	.	CASSPRGNQPQHF	TGTGCCAGCAGCCCCAGGGGCAATCAGCCCCAGCATTTT
TRBV2	TRBJ1-5	.	TRBD1	CASSEASQGARSSNQPQHF	TGTGCCAGCAGTGAAGCGTCGCAGGGGGCTAGAAGTAGCAATCAGCCCCAGCATTTT
TRBV19	TRBJ2-5	once	TRBD1	CASSTGGRETQYF	TGTGCCAGTAGTACAGGGGGACGAGAGACCCAGTACTTC
TRBV24-1	TRBJ1-1	.	TRBD1	CATSDETGTGGTEAFF	TGTGCCACCAGTGATGAAACCGGGACAGGCGGCACTGAAGCTTTCTTT